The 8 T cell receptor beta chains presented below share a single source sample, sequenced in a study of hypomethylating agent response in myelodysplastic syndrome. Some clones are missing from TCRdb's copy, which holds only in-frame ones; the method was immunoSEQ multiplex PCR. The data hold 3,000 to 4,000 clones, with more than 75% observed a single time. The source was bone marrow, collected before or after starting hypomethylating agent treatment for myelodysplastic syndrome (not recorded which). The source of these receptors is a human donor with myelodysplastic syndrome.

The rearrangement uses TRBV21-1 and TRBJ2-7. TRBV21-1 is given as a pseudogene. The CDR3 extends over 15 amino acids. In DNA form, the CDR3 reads TGTGCCAGCAGCAAAGAAGTCGAACGGACCCGGGAGCAGTACTTC. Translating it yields CASSKEVERTREQYF.

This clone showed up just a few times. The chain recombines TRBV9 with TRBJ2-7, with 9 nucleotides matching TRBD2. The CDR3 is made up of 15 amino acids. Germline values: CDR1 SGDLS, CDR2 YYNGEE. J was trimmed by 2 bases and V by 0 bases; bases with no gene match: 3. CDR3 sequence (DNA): TGTGCCAGCAGCGTAGATATAGCGGGGGCCTACGAGCAGTACTTC. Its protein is CASSVDIAGAYEQYF.

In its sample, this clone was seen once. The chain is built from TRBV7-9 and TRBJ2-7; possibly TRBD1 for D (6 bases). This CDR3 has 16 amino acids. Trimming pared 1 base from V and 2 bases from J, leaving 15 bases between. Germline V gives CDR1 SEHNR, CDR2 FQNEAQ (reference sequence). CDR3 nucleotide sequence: TGTGCCAGCAGCTTAGAGTATTCGGACAGACCCTACGAGCAGTACTTC. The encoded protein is CASSLEYSDRPYEQYF.

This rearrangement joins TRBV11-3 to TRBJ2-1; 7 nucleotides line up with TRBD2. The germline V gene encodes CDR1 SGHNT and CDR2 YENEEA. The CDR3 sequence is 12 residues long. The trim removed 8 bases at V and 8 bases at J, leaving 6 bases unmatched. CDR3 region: CASGPGGYEQFF. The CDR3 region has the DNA TGTGCCAGCGGGCCGGGAGGTTATGAGCAGTTCTTC. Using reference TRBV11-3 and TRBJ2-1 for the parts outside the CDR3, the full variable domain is EAGVVQSPRYKIIEKKQPVAFWCNPISGHNTLYWYLQNLGQGPELLIRYENEEAVDDSQLPKDRFSAERLKGVDSTLKIQPAELGDSAVYLCASGPGGYEQFFGPGTRLTVL.

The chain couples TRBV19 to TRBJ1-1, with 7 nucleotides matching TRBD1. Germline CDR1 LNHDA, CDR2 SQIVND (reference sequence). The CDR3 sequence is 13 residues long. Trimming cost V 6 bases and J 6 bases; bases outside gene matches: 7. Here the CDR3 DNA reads TGTGCCAGTAGAGAACAGGGGAGCGCTGAAGCTTTCTTT. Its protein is CASREQGSAEAFF.

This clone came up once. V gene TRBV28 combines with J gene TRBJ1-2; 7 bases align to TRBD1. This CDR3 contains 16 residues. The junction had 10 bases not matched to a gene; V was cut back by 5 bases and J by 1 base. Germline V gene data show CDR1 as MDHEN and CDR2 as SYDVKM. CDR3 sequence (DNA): TGTGCCAGCAGTCAGATACCGGGACAGCTTAACTATGGCTACACCTTC. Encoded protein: CASSQIPGQLNYGYTF.

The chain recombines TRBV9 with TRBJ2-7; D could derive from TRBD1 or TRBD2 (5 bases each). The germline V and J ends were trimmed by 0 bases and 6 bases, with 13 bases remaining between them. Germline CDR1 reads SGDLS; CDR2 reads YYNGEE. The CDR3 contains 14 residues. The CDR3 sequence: CASSVGGGDREQYF. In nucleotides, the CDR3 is TGTGCCAGCAGCGTAGGCGGTGGGGACCGCGAGCAGTACTTC. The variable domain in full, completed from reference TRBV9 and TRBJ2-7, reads DSGVTQTPKHLITATGQRVTLRCSPRSGDLSVYWYQQSLDQGLQFLIQYYNGEERAKGNILERFSAQQFPDLHSELNLSSLELGDSALYFCASSVGGGDREQYFGPGTRLTVT.

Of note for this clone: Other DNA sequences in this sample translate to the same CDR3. CDR3 sequence: CASSYNGAYNEQFF. For the CDR3, the DNA is TGTGCCAGCAGTTACAACGGAGCGTACAATGAGCAGTTCTTC. V gene TRBV6-6 combines with J gene TRBJ2-1; D call uncertain. The CDR3 extends over 14 amino acids. In germline, CDR1 is MNHNY, CDR2 SVGAGI (reference sequence). Between the trimmed V and J ends, which lost 2 bases and 4 bases, there was a span of 9 bases.